These 13 T cell receptor beta chains were all obtained from the same sample, sequenced in a study of beta chain features in type 1 diabetes. Expressed TCRB transcripts were sequenced, since all the RNA that had been isolated was reverse transcribed. TCRdb's copy holds only in-frame clones and misses some; the assay was immunoSEQ multiplex PCR. This sample carries 120,000 to 150,000 clones, 6.9% of them seen once, and the ten largest clones take about 1.3%. The source material was central memory CD4+ T cells from blood. The receptor source for this set is a woman aged 25 to 39 in good health.

This clone was recorded a few times. This chain joins TRBV7-9 and TRBJ2-3, with 16 bases lining up with TRBD2. The length of the CDR3 is 19 residues. Germline V gives CDR1 SEHNR, CDR2 FQNEAQ (reference sequence). Unmatched junction bases numbered 11, after V lost 5 bases and J lost 3 bases. This CDR3 reads CASSARGLAGGPRTDTQYF. The CDR3 DNA follows: TGTGCCAGCAGCGCCCGGGGACTAGCGGGAGGGCCCAGGACAGATACGCAGTATTTT.

CDR3 amino acids: CASSQYTGTGAANYGYTF. The CDR3 region has the DNA TGTGCCAGCAGCCAGTACACCGGGACAGGGGCAGCTAACTATGGCTACACCTTC. This chain links TRBV14 with TRBJ1-2; 10 bases are a match to TRBD1. Unmatched junction bases numbered 10, after V lost 3 bases and J lost 0 bases. This CDR3 has 18 residues. Germline V gene sequence: CDR1 SGHDN, CDR2 FVKESK.

This clone turned up a few times. This chain joins TRBV6-1 and TRBJ1-2; D possibly corresponds to TRBD1 (5 bases). Germline V lookup: CDR1 MNHNS, CDR2 SASEGT. The CDR3 is 14 residues long. Trimming took off 3 bases at V and 1 base at J, with 9 bases between the two ends. The CDR3 coding sequence is TGTGCCAGCAGTGAGGACACCTTTAACTATGGCTACACCTTC. This codes for CASSEDTFNYGYTF.

This clone was detected a few times. The CDR3 sequence: CATVRLGQKNTGELFF. The CDR3 DNA reads as TGCGCCACCGTCAGGTTGGGGCAAAAAAACACCGGGGAGCTGTTTTTT. The chain links TRBV23-1 to TRBJ2-2, with D perhaps TRBD1 (5 bases). TRBV23-1 is marked as an open reading frame, function uncertain. CDR3 size: 16 residues. Trimming took off 10 bases at V and 2 bases at J, with 20 bases between the two ends.

This clone has more than one count but fewer than ten. The chain joins TRBV7-8 to TRBJ2-5, with a tentative D call TRBD2 (5 bases). Trimming left V 5 bases short and J 1 base short, with 14 bases between. From germline, CDR1 is SGHVS and CDR2 FQNEAQ. This CDR3 is built from 15 residues. The CDR3 sequence: CASSRAVLLQETQYF. CDR3 in DNA: TGTGCCAGCAGCCGAGCGGTACTTCTCCAAGAGACCCAGTACTTC.

The CDR3 protein is CSVNRVPSVNYGYTF. The CDR3 coding sequence is TGCAGCGTCAACAGGGTTCCAAGCGTAAACTATGGCTACACCTTC. V and J are TRBV29-1 and TRBJ1-2; weak D call: TRBD1 (6 bases). The ends were cut back, 6 bases at V and 2 bases at J, with 19 bases in the middle. Germline assignment: CDR1 SQVTM and CDR2 ANQGSEA. The CDR3 length is 15 residues.

This clone was observed a few times. The J gene is TRBJ1-1, the V gene TRBV19, with no clear D. Between the trimmed V and J ends, which lost 7 bases and 0 bases, there was a span of 12 bases. CDR1 is LNHDA, CDR2 SQIVND, per germline (reference sequence). The CDR3 is made up of 14 amino acids. The CDR3 DNA sequence: TGTGCCAGTAAATTGAGGGTCATGAACACTGAAGCTTTCTTT. Amino acids: CASKLRVMNTEAFF.

The chain is built from TRBV29-1 and TRBJ1-2, with D possibly TRBD1 on 6 matching bases. Per germline, CDR1 SQVTM and CDR2 ANQGSEA. The CDR3 runs to 13 residues. Trimming shortened V by 5 bases and J by 2 bases, and 12 bases separated the two germline ends. The CDR3 nucleotides read TGCAGCGTTCACATAGGGGGAAACTATGGCTACACCTTC. Amino acid sequence: CSVHIGGNYGYTF.

This rearrangement joins TRBV28 to TRBJ2-3, with a possible D match to TRBD1 (6 bases). V was pared by 5 bases and J by 1 base, with 13 bases between. This CDR3 comprises 15 residues. CDR1 MDHEN and CDR2 SYDVKM come from the germline V gene. This CDR3 is CASSPRGSGTDTQYF. In DNA form, the CDR3 reads TGTGCCAGCAGTCCCAGGGGAAGTGGCACAGATACGCAGTATTTT. Full variable domain (remainder filled in from reference TRBV28 and TRBJ2-3): DVKVTQSSRYLVKRTGEKVFLECVQDMDHENMFWYRQDPGLGLRLIYFSYDVKMKEKGDIPEGYSVSREKKERFSLILESASTNQTSMYLCASSPRGSGTDTQYFGPGTRLTVL.

This clone has more than one count but fewer than ten. The CDR3 nucleotides read TGCGCCAGCAGCTACGGACTAGCGGGAGGAGGTAAAGGAGAGACCCAGTACTTC. Translating it yields CASSYGLAGGGKGETQYF. This chain uses TRBV5-1 with TRBJ2-5, with 14 bases that match TRBD2. Germline V gives CDR1 SGHRS, CDR2 YFSETQ. CDR3 length: 18 amino acids. V lost 3 bases, J lost 4 bases, and 11 bases stayed unmatched.

The rearrangement joins TRBV7-8 to TRBJ2-7; TRBD1 aligns across 7 bases. The length of the CDR3 is 15 residues. Germline V lookup: CDR1 SGHVS, CDR2 FQNEAQ. V shed 3 bases, J shed 6 bases, and the junction held 11 bases outside the gene matches. CDR3 loop: CASSFSNRGIREQYF. In DNA form, the CDR3 reads TGTGCCAGCAGCTTTAGCAACAGGGGTATACGCGAGCAGTACTTC.

V usage is TRBV7-9 and J usage is TRBJ1-5; 8 positions agree with TRBD1. V lost 6 bases and J lost 3; bases outside the gene matches: 4. This CDR3 region has 14 residues. Germline assignment: CDR1 SEHNR and CDR2 FQNEAQ (reference sequence). The CDR3 reads CASSEQGANQPQHF. In DNA, the CDR3 is TGTGCCAGCAGTGAGCAGGGGGCCAATCAGCCCCAGCATTTT. Full variable domain (outside the CDR3, taken from reference TRBV7-9 and TRBJ1-5): DTGVSQNPRHKITKRGQNVTFRCDPISEHNRLYWYRQTLGQGPEFLTYFQNEAQLEKSRLLSDRFSAERPKGSFSTLEIQRTEQGDSAMYLCASSEQGANQPQHFGDGTRLSIL.

The rearrangement links TRBV7-6 to TRBJ2-7; 9 bases map to TRBD2. V shed 5 bases and J 6 bases; nucleotides not matched to a gene: 11. Germline values: CDR1 SGHVS, CDR2 FNYEAQ. CDR3 size: 15 residues. The CDR3 region has the DNA TGTGCCAGCAGCGGGGTAGCGGGAGCTACAGGCGAGCAGTACTTC. Protein sequence: CASSGVAGATGEQYF.